Shown below are 21 T cell receptor beta chains from a single sample sequenced in a study of CD8 T cells in ankylosing spondylitis. TCRdb ran MiXCR on the 5' RACE reads and lists one entry per CDR3 protein. The sample yields about 240,000 distinct CDR3 sequences, about 10% seen once. Sequencing was performed on blood, either unsorted or a sorted T cell fraction (not recorded which). These receptors were taken from a male donor with ankylosing spondylitis or in good health (not recorded which).

Concerning this clonotype: It may be a read error: a sequence one base away is much more abundant. V usage is TRBV5-1 and J usage is TRBJ2-3; 9 bases line up with TRBD2. The CDR3 length is 16 residues. Germline CDR1 SGHRS, CDR2 YFSETQ. The CDR3 nucleotides read TGCGCCAGCAGCTTGGGACTAGCGGAGCTCACAGATACGCACTATTTT. It translates to CASSLGLAELTDTHYF.

There are many counts of this clonotype. The chain recombines TRBV5-1 with TRBJ1-1; D is undetermined. The CDR3 spans 14 residues. V lost 3 bases and J 0 bases, leaving 9 bases between the germline ends. Looked up from germline, CDR1 is SGHRS and CDR2 is YFSETQ. CDR3 sequence reads: CASSSQGMNTEAFF. CDR3 in DNA: TGCGCCAGCAGCTCTCAAGGGATGAACACTGAAGCTTTCTTT.

This clonotype was found many times. The V and J genes are TRBV7-6 and TRBJ2-1, with 13 bases identical to TRBD2. CDR1 SGHVS and CDR2 FNYEAQ come from the germline V gene. CDR3 size: 14 residues. J lost 9 bases, V lost 4 bases, and 3 bases had no gene match. The CDR3 sequence: CASSSGLAGAEQFF. The CDR3 coding sequence is TGTGCCAGCAGCTCCGGACTAGCGGGGGCTGAGCAGTTCTTC.

There are a few counts of this clonotype. The chain uses TRBV7-8 and TRBJ2-7, with 8 bases aligning to TRBD1. Germline V CDR1 and CDR2: SGHVS, FQNEAQ. The CDR3 consists of 16 residues. The J segment lost 4 bases and the V segment lost 0 bases, leaving 8 bases of the junction unmatched. In nucleotides, the CDR3 is TGTGCCAGCAGCTTAGCACCCGCAGGGGGCTCTTACGAGCAGTACTTC. The encoded protein is CASSLAPAGGSYEQYF.

This clonotype was seen repeatedly, ten times or more. The V gene is TRBV12-3 or TRBV12-4, the J gene TRBJ1-1; tentative D call: TRBD1 (5 bases). The length of the CDR3 is 14 residues. Trimming removed 4 bases from V and 7 bases from J, with 16 bases in between. CDR3 sequence (DNA): TGTGCCAGCAGTTGGGGCCAGGGTTTGGGTGAAGCTTTCTTT. Translation gives CASSWGQGLGEAFF.

This clonotype was observed a handful of times. The chain carries TRBV3-1 and TRBJ2-7, with TRBD2 as a possible D gene (7 bases). This CDR3 is built from 16 residues. Germline loops: CDR1 LGHDT, CDR2 YNNKEL (reference sequence). V was pared by 0 bases and J by 3 bases, with 15 bases between. In DNA form, the CDR3 reads TGTGCCAGCAGCCAAGAAGCGGGACAACGCCTCTACGAGCAGTACTTC. Translating gives CASSQEAGQRLYEQYF.

This clonotype was found many times. The chain links TRBV29-1 to TRBJ2-7; 8 bases agree with TRBD1. V was clipped by 6 bases and J by 4 bases; unmatched bases: 2. The germline CDR1 and CDR2 sequences are SQVTM and ANQGSEA. CDR3 length: 11 residues. The CDR3 region is CSVQGVYEQYF. As DNA, the CDR3 is TGCAGCGTACAGGGGGTTTACGAGCAGTACTTC.

At least ten counts were recorded for this clonotype. V gene TRBV20-1 combines with J gene TRBJ2-2; a weak D match, TRBD2 (5 bases). CDR1 and CDR2 (germline): DFQATT, SNEGSKA (reference sequence). The CDR3 is made up of 13 amino acids. V was pared by 4 bases and J by 8 bases, with 14 bases between. In DNA, the CDR3 is TGCAGTGCTAATTCCGGGGAGAATGGGGAGCTGTTTTTT. Amino acids: CSANSGENGELFF.

This clonotype was seen many times. The rearrangement joins TRBV7-9 to TRBJ2-2; perhaps TRBD1 as D (5 bases). V was pared by 5 bases and J by 1 base, with 11 bases between. The CDR3 totals 15 residues. Germline V gene lookup returns CDR1 SEHNR and CDR2 FQNEAQ (reference sequence). CDR3 loop: CASSQSGQNTGELFF. The CDR3 region has the DNA TGTGCCAGCAGCCAAAGTGGACAGAACACCGGGGAGCTGTTTTTT.

This clonotype was observed at least ten times. This chain links TRBV5-1 with TRBJ2-6; unclear D gene. The CDR3 is 16 amino acids. Trimming left V 0 bases short and J 0 bases short, with 7 bases between. CDR1 is SGHRS, CDR2 YFSETQ, per germline. The CDR3 sequence is CASSLVVLSGANVLTF. The CDR3 nucleotides read TGCGCCAGCAGCTTGGTAGTCCTCTCTGGGGCCAACGTCCTGACTTTC.

Many counts were recorded for this clonotype. The genes are TRBV20-1 and TRBJ2-1, with D possibly TRBD2 on 5 matching bases. The CDR3 contains 14 residues. From germline, CDR1 is DFQATT and CDR2 SNEGSKA (reference sequence). Trimming took off 6 bases at V and 5 bases at J, with 17 bases between the two ends. CDR3 amino acids: CSAGGYSINNEQFF. CDR3 nucleotide sequence: TGCAGTGCCGGAGGCTACTCAATAAACAATGAGCAGTTCTTC.

This clonotype was recorded many times. DNA of the CDR3: TGCAGCGTTGATGGGACAGGCCCGTGGGGCTACACCTTC. It encodes CSVDGTGPWGYTF. The genes are TRBV29-1 and TRBJ1-2, with 8 bases matching TRBD1. The junction had 8 bases not matched to a gene; V was cut back by 3 bases and J by 8 bases. CDR3 length: 13 amino acids. Germline lookup yields CDR1 SQVTM and CDR2 ANQGSEA.

This clonotype has only a few counts. This chain links TRBV25-1 with TRBJ2-5, with no clear D. The V gene's germline CDR1 is MGHDK and CDR2 SYGVNS. The CDR3 length is 13 residues. The germline V and J ends were trimmed by 8 bases and 4 bases, with 14 bases remaining between them. CDR3 amino acids: CASLGPTLETQYF. As DNA, the CDR3 is TGTGCCAGCTTAGGACCGACCTTAGAGACCCAGTACTTC. The full variable domain, its missing parts supplied by reference TRBV25-1 and TRBJ2-5, is EADIYQTPRYLVIGTGKKITLECSQTMGHDKMYWYQQDPGMELHLIHYSYGVNSTEKGDLSSESTVSRIRTEHFPLTLESARPSHTSQYLCASLGPTLETQYFGPGTRLLVL.

This clonotype was seen at least ten times. The rearrangement uses TRBV7-8 and TRBJ2-3; no clear D gene. V was cut by 6 bases and J by 1 base, with 5 bases left in between. CDR1 SGHVS and CDR2 FQNEAQ come from the germline V gene. The length of the CDR3 is 12 residues. The CDR3 DNA reads TGTGCCAGCAGTCAAGGCACAGATACGCAGTATTTT. This codes for CASSQGTDTQYF. The full variable domain, completed using reference TRBV7-8 and TRBJ2-3, is GAGVSQSPRYKVAKRGQDVALRCDPISGHVSLFWYQQALGQGPEFLTYFQNEAQLDKSGLPSDRFFAERPEGSVSTLKIQRTQQEDSAVYLCASSQGTDTQYFGPGTRLTVL.

The chain uses TRBV12-3 or TRBV12-4 and TRBJ2-3; TRBD2 aligns across 10 bases. This CDR3 region has 17 residues. Trimming cost V 3 bases and J 0 bases; bases outside gene matches: 6. This chain's CDR3 is CASSFKLGLASTDTQYF. In nucleotides, the CDR3 is TGTGCCAGCAGTTTTAAGTTGGGACTAGCGAGCACAGATACGCAGTATTTT.

Concerning this clonotype: A much bigger clone sits one base away, suggesting this may be a read error. The chain uses TRBV28 and TRBJ2-7; D is uncertain. Germline lookup yields CDR1 MDHEN and CDR2 SYDVKM. V dropped 7 bases and J dropped 0 bases, with 13 bases sitting between them. The CDR3 consists of 14 residues. The CDR3 sequence is CASTPSADSYEQYF. The CDR3 bases are TGTGCCAGCACCCCGTCGGCCGACTCCTACGAGCAGTACTTC.

This clonotype was seen many times. The V call is TRBV4-2, the J call TRBJ2-1; D unclear. V lost 5 bases, J lost 5 bases, and 16 bases lay in between. The CDR3 covers 15 residues. In germline, CDR1 is LGHNA, CDR2 YNFKEQ. CDR3 coding DNA: TGTGCCAGCAGCGCTCTGACCCATGGGGACAATGAGCAGTTCTTC. It translates to CASSALTHGDNEQFF.

The table lists this clonotype with many counts. The genes are TRBV5-1 and TRBJ2-1; no reliable D call. V was pared by 0 bases and J by 1 base, with 11 bases between. CDR1 is SGHRS, CDR2 YFSETQ, per germline. The CDR3 is 16 residues long. The CDR3 loop is CASSLVVRVSYNEQFF. The DNA for the CDR3 is TGCGCCAGCAGCTTGGTTGTTCGGGTATCCTACAATGAGCAGTTCTTC.

Many counts were recorded for this clonotype. The chain links TRBV4-2 to TRBJ2-2; D ambiguous. V lost 4 bases, J lost 3 bases, and 9 bases lay in between. This CDR3 spans 14 amino acids. CDR1 is LGHNA, CDR2 YNFKEQ, per germline. The CDR3 spells CASSPLADTGELFF. CDR3 coding DNA: TGTGCCAGCAGCCCCCTCGCTGACACCGGGGAGCTGTTTTTT.

This clonotype has ten or more counts. J is TRBJ1-5 and V is TRBV20-1; maybe TRBD1 (5 bases). The CDR3 contains 12 residues. Deletions cut 2 bases from V and 15 bases from J, with 17 bases between. Germline values: CDR1 DFQATT, CDR2 SNEGSKA (reference sequence). CDR3 in amino acids: CSARQEMGRAHF. DNA of the CDR3: TGCAGTGCTAGACAAGAAATGGGGCGAGCGCATTTT.

This rearrangement joins TRBV5-6 to TRBJ2-1, with 7 bases matching TRBD2. The CDR3 consists of 16 residues. Germline V lookup: CDR1 SGHDT, CDR2 YYEEEE. J was trimmed by 7 bases and V by 4 bases; bases with no gene match: 14. CDR3 sequence: CASSPLGSGKGNEQFF. The CDR3, as DNA: TGTGCCAGCAGCCCCCTAGGGAGCGGGAAGGGGAATGAGCAGTTCTTC. The full variable domain, with the rest looked up from reference TRBV5-6 and TRBJ2-1, is DAGVTQSPTHLIKTRGQQVTLRCSPKSGHDTVSWYQQALGQGPQFIFQYYEEEERQRGNFPDRFSGHQFPNYSSELNVNALLLGDSALYLCASSPLGSGKGNEQFFGPGTRLTVL.